Sequencing of this T cell receptor beta chain was carried out in a study of patients and donors after allogeneic stem cell transplantation. This clonotype was seen a few times. The CDR3 is 12 amino acids. Germline CDR1 and CDR2: MNHEY and SVGAGI. The V and J ends lost 6 bases and 3 bases respectively, with 8 bases between them. TCRdb itself ran the RT-PCR reads through MiXCR, one entry per CDR3 protein. The sample lists more than 850,000 distinct CDR3 sequences, more than 15% occurring once. The sequencing input was blood, either unsorted or a sorted T cell fraction (not recorded which). The receptor's source is a human donor who was either an allogeneic HSCT recipient or a stem cell or donor lymphocyte infusion donor (not recorded which). It is not recorded whose cells these are; they may come from a transplant donor. The J gene is TRBJ1-2, the V gene TRBV6-5; D is uncertain. As DNA, the CDR3 is TGTGCCAGCAGGAGCGGGGACTATGGCTACACCTTC. Translated: CASRSGDYGYTF.